This T cell receptor (beta chain) is from a study of shared clonotypes between healthy human individuals. Measured with immunoSEQ multiplex PCR; TCRdb has only the in-frame clones, and not every one. This repertoire shows roughly 2.1 million clones, more than 85% found once; its top ten account for roughly 1.8%. In germline, CDR1 is SGHRS, CDR2 YFSETQ. The germline V and J ends were trimmed by 8 bases and 0 bases, with 11 bases remaining between them. The CDR3 totals 14 residues. In the naive CD8 group, cells lacked CD45RO and were positively selected for CCR7, so terminally differentiated effector memory CD45RA+ cells were left out.

The sample taken for sequencing was naive CD8+ T cells from PBMCs. This rearrangement joins TRBV5-1 to TRBJ1-4; no clear D gene. The sequence derives from a young man in good health. Some clones in this sample may be carry-over from other donors' samples. For the CDR3, the DNA is TGCGCCAGTTCAACGAGCCCAACTAATGAAAAACTGTTTTTT. The encoded protein is CASSTSPTNEKLFF. The full variable domain, in which reference TRBV5-1 and TRBJ1-4 provide the parts outside the CDR3, is KAGVTQTPRYLIKTRGQQVTLSCSPISGHRSVSWYQQTPGQGLQFLFEYFSETQRNKGNFPGRFSGRQFSNSRSEMNVSTLELGDSALYLCASSTSPTNEKLFFGSGTQLSVL.